The clone carrying this T cell receptor (beta chain) was observed at least ten times. Its antigen is still unknown. This CDR3 comprises 16 residues. The J segment lost 2 bases and the V segment lost 1 base, leaving 4 bases of the junction unmatched. Germline CDR1 is LGHDT and CDR2 is YNNKEL (reference sequence). This sample stems from a study of T-cell reconstitution after alpha-beta-depleted transplantation in children. The TCRbeta library was prepared with unique molecular identifiers. TCRdb independently ran MiXCR on the PCR reads; one entry per CDR3 protein. The sample carries roughly 100,000 distinct CDR3 sequences, about 7.5% recorded once. Study conclusions and caveats: One year after transplant, T-cell counts and diversity came mostly from newly produced T cells. From surviving recipient T cells and thymic progenitors came the high day-60 TCRbeta diversity observed in some patients. The origin of alpha-beta T cells about two months after transplant was reportedly several hundred expanded graft clones.

The sequence derives from a boy under 10 years old with acute lymphoblastic leukemia, due to receive a stem cell transplant. This material consisted of PBMCs, taken before TCRalphabeta/CD19-depleted stem cell transplant. This chain connects TRBV3-1 to TRBJ1-5; 8 bases match TRBD1. The CDR3 sequence is CASSQGTGWGNQPQHF. The CDR3 bases are TGTGCCAGCAGCCAAGGGACAGGGTGGGGCAATCAGCCCCAGCATTTT.